This passage covers 29 T cell receptor beta chains from one sample sequenced in a study of blood T cell repertoires in COVID-19. Data came from immunoSEQ multiplex PCR; TCRdb stores just in-frame clones and leaves some out. The sample gives around 190,000 clones, around 80% of which show up once; 9.5% to 15% is in the top ten. The sequenced material came from peripheral blood. These TCRs come from a woman in her 50s with acute or convalescent COVID-19.

The chain joins TRBV6-6 to TRBJ1-5; D may be TRBD1 (5 bases). The germline CDR1 and CDR2 sequences are MNHNY and SVGAGI (reference sequence). V dropped 0 bases and J dropped 7 bases, with 10 bases sitting between them. CDR3 size: 14 residues. The CDR3 loop is CASSYSGGMQPQHF. The CDR3 nucleotides read TGTGCCAGCAGTTACTCTGGGGGGATGCAGCCCCAGCATTTT.

This CDR3 reads CASRGQGDTEAFF. The CDR3, as DNA: TGTGCCAGCAGAGGACAGGGAGACACTGAAGCTTTCTTT. The chain joins TRBV28 to TRBJ1-1; 8 bases are shared with TRBD1. CDR3 size: 13 residues. Germline V gene sequence: CDR1 MDHEN, CDR2 SYDVKM. The V segment lost 6 bases and the J segment 3 bases; nucleotides outside the gene matches: 3.

The CDR3 DNA is TGTGCCTGGGCAGCAGGACATCATAGCAATCAGCCCCAGCATTTT. Protein: CAWAAGHHSNQPQHF. The chain combines TRBV30 with TRBJ1-5; tentative D call: TRBD1 (5 bases). The V end was cut by 5 bases, the J end by 0 bases, with 14 bases between. The CDR3 is 15 amino acids. Germline lookup yields CDR1 GTSNPN and CDR2 SVGIG (reference sequence).

The rearrangement links TRBV7-2 to TRBJ2-2; the D gene is possibly TRBD1 (6 bases). Germline loops: CDR1 SGHTA, CDR2 FQGNSA. V lost 0 bases, J lost 2 bases, and 7 bases lay in between. The CDR3 totals 15 residues. Here the CDR3 reads CASSLAGANTGELFF. CDR3 nucleotide sequence: TGTGCCAGCAGCTTAGCGGGGGCTAACACCGGGGAGCTGTTTTTT. Supplemented by reference TRBV7-2 and TRBJ2-2, the full variable domain reads GAGVSQSPSNKVTEKGKDVELRCDPISGHTALYWYRQSLGQGLEFLIYFQGNSAPDKSGLPSDRFSAERTGGSVSTLTIQRTQQEDSAVYLCASSLAGANTGELFFGEGSRLTVL.

As DNA, the CDR3 is TGTGCCAGCAGCTATGCCCTGGCGGGAGCGAGGAGTGAGCAGTTCTTC. This encodes CASSYALAGARSEQFF. The rearrangement uses TRBV14 and TRBJ2-1, with 7 nucleotides matching TRBD2. The CDR3 is 16 residues long. The germline gives CDR1 SGHDN, CDR2 FVKESK. Unmatched junction bases numbered 16, after V lost 5 bases and J lost 9 bases.

The rearrangement uses TRBV12-3 or TRBV12-4 and TRBJ2-7; possible D gene TRBD2, 5 bases. V was pared by 5 bases and J by 7 bases, with 9 bases between. This CDR3 comprises 11 residues. CDR3 protein: CASSPTGEQYF. The CDR3 coding sequence is TGTGCCAGCAGTCCCACGGGGGAGCAGTACTTC.

The J gene is TRBJ1-1, the V gene TRBV5-5; D not certain. The germline V and J ends were trimmed by 0 bases and 1 base, with 10 bases remaining between them. The length of the CDR3 is 15 residues. From germline, CDR1 is SGHKS and CDR2 YYEKEE (reference sequence). CDR3 amino acids: CASSLVGRWNTEAFF. In DNA, the CDR3 is TGTGCCAGCAGCTTGGTCGGTCGCTGGAACACTGAAGCTTTCTTT.

The chain combines TRBV28 with TRBJ1-6, with TRBD1 as a possible D gene (6 bases). There are 12 residues in the CDR3. Trimming shortened V by 7 bases and J by 12 bases, and 13 bases separated the two germline ends. Germline V gene sequence: CDR1 MDHEN, CDR2 SYDVKM. The DNA for the CDR3 is TGTGCCAGCACCCGAACAGGGCAACCCCTCCACTTT. Its protein is CASTRTGQPLHF.

V gene TRBV2 combines with J gene TRBJ2-3; possible D gene TRBD1, 5 bases. The CDR3 extends over 15 amino acids. The ends were cut back, 4 bases at V and 6 bases at J, with 17 bases in the middle. CDR1 is SNHLY and CDR2 is FYNNEI in the germline V gene. In nucleotides, the CDR3 is TGTGCCAGCAGTGTTATGGGGCTGGGTTCGGATACGCAGTATTTT. It specifies CASSVMGLGSDTQYF.

V is TRBV5-4 and J is TRBJ2-7; D possibly corresponds to TRBD2 (6 bases). The CDR3 runs to 14 residues. V lost 4 bases and J 4 bases, leaving 15 bases between the germline ends. Germline CDR1 is SGHNT and CDR2 is YYREEE (reference sequence). For the CDR3, the DNA is TGTGCCAGCAGCGTTGAACGGGGGTCGTACGAGCAGTACTTC. Translating it yields CASSVERGSYEQYF.

Here the CDR3 DNA reads TGTGCCAGCTCACCAGAGGCAGGGGGTAAACCCTACGAGCAGTACTTC. It specifies CASSPEAGGKPYEQYF. The J gene is TRBJ2-7, the V gene TRBV18; 7 bases are a match to TRBD1. The germline V gene has CDR1 KGHSH and CDR2 LQKENI. The CDR3 extends over 16 amino acids. The ends lost 2 bases at V and 2 bases at J; junction bases unmatched: 9.

The chain is built from TRBV10-1 and TRBJ2-1, with TRBD2 matching 16 bases. Germline assignment: CDR1 WNHNN and CDR2 SYGVQD (reference sequence). The CDR3 length is 16 residues. The junction had 8 bases not matched to a gene; V was cut back by 6 bases and J by 9 bases. The CDR3 protein is CASSPPGTSGRGEQFF. The CDR3 nucleotides are TGCGCCAGCAGCCCCCCCGGGACTAGCGGGAGGGGTGAGCAGTTCTTC.

V gene TRBV19 combines with J gene TRBJ2-2; 7 positions agree with TRBD2. From germline, CDR1 is LNHDA and CDR2 SQIVND (reference sequence). The CDR3 covers 14 residues. The V segment lost 3 bases and the J segment 5 bases; nucleotides outside the gene matches: 3. Written as DNA, the CDR3 is TGTGCCAGTAGTATCGCCGGGGGGACCGGGGAGCTGTTTTTT. This encodes CASSIAGGTGELFF. The complete variable domain, with remaining parts taken from reference TRBV19 and TRBJ2-2, reads DGGITQSPKYLFRKEGQNVTLSCEQNLNHDAMYWYRQDPGQGLRLIYYSQIVNDFQKGDIAEGYSVSREKKESFPLTVTSAQKNPTAFYLCASSIAGGTGELFFGEGSRLTVL.

The J gene is TRBJ2-5, the V gene TRBV5-4; 11 positions agree with TRBD2. This CDR3 has 15 residues. J lost 4 bases, V lost 4 bases, and 6 bases had no gene match. CDR1 is SGHNT and CDR2 is YYREEE in the germline V gene (reference sequence). CDR3 region: CASSQTSGVRETQYF. DNA of the CDR3: TGTGCCAGCAGCCAGACTAGCGGGGTGAGAGAGACCCAGTACTTC. The full variable domain, completed using reference TRBV5-4 and TRBJ2-5, is ETGVTQSPTHLIKTRGQQVTLRCSSQSGHNTVSWYQQALGQGPQFIFQYYREEENGRGNFPPRFSGLQFPNYSSELNVNALELDDSALYLCASSQTSGVRETQYFGPGTRLLVL.

The J gene is TRBJ1-2, the V gene TRBV5-4; 7 positions match TRBD1. Germline-derived CDR1 and CDR2 are SGHNT and YYREEE (reference sequence). The V segment lost 0 bases and the J segment 8 bases; nucleotides outside the gene matches: 4. CDR3 length equals 13 residues. CDR3 bases: TGTGCCAGCAGCTTGGACAGGGGATTCGGCTACACCTTC. Translating it yields CASSLDRGFGYTF. Supplemented by reference TRBV5-4 and TRBJ1-2, the full variable domain reads ETGVTQSPTHLIKTRGQQVTLRCSSQSGHNTVSWYQQALGQGPQFIFQYYREEENGRGNFPPRFSGLQFPNYSSELNVNALELDDSALYLCASSLDRGFGYTFGSGTRLTVV.

The chain couples TRBV3-1 (or the pseudogene TRBV3-2) to TRBJ1-2; 7 bases map to TRBD1. Germline V gene data show CDR1 as LGHDT and CDR2 as YNNKEL (reference sequence). V gave up 4 bases and J gave up 4 bases; unmatched junction bases: 3. CDR3 size: 13 residues. The CDR3 nucleotides are TGTGCCAGCAGCCCCGGACAGGCCTATGGCTACACCTTC. It yields the protein CASSPGQAYGYTF.

The chain recombines TRBV29-1 with TRBJ2-1; 8 bases are shared with TRBD1. Germline V gene sequence: CDR1 SQVTM, CDR2 ANQGSEA. The CDR3 length is 14 residues. The J segment lost 5 bases and the V segment lost 5 bases, leaving 8 bases of the junction unmatched. In nucleotides, the CDR3 is TGCAGCGTTTTCCCAGGGGGCGCGAACAATGAGCAGTTCTTC. Its protein is CSVFPGGANNEQFF.

V usage is TRBV7-2 and J usage is TRBJ2-5; possibly TRBD2 for D (6 bases). This CDR3 spans 15 amino acids. Germline loops: CDR1 SGHTA, CDR2 FQGNSA. The V gene lost 3 bases and the J gene lost 3 bases, with 14 bases spanning the gap. The CDR3 DNA follows: TGTGCCAGCAGCTTCGGCGGGGAGGTAGAAGAGACCCAGTACTTC. Translated: CASSFGGEVEETQYF.

This clone is a singleton in its sample. The chain joins TRBV5-5 to TRBJ2-1; 16 nucleotides agree with TRBD2. V trimming: 3 bases; J trimming: 6 bases; junction bases outside the gene matches: 3. The CDR3 spans 16 residues. From germline, CDR1 is SGHKS and CDR2 YYEKEE (reference sequence). The CDR3 region is CASSSGLAGGINEQFF. DNA of the CDR3: TGTGCCAGCAGCTCGGGACTAGCGGGGGGGATCAATGAGCAGTTCTTC.

The rearrangement uses TRBV6-5 and TRBJ1-2; D perhaps matches TRBD1 (6 bases). CDR1 is MNHEY and CDR2 is SVGAGI in the germline V gene. Deletions cut 3 bases from V and 6 bases from J, with 17 bases between. CDR3 length equals 15 residues. The CDR3 DNA follows: TGTGCCAGCAGTTATGAATACGGGGGGGCGAATGGCTACACCTTC. Encoded protein: CASSYEYGGANGYTF.

The V and J genes are TRBV6-5 and TRBJ2-3; 7 positions match TRBD2. The CDR3 has 15 residues. The germline V gene encodes CDR1 MNHEY and CDR2 SVGAGI. The V segment lost 6 bases and the J segment 4 bases; nucleotides outside the gene matches: 10. This chain's CDR3 is CASSPEVGRADTQYF. The CDR3 DNA is TGTGCCAGCAGCCCAGAGGTGGGGAGGGCAGATACGCAGTATTTT.

The CDR3: CASSPPSGNYNEQFF. In nucleotides, the CDR3 is TGTGCCAGCTCACCACCCAGCGGGAACTACAATGAGCAGTTCTTC. This sequence joins TRBV18 and TRBJ2-1, with 7 nucleotides matching TRBD2. The length of the CDR3 is 15 residues. V lost 0 bases, J lost 3 bases, and 2 bases stayed unmatched. Per the germline V gene, CDR1 is KGHSH and CDR2 is LQKENI. Full variable domain (missing parts from reference TRBV18 and TRBJ2-1): NAGVMQNPRHLVRRRGQEARLRCSPMKGHSHVYWYRQLPEEGLKFMVYLQKENIIDESGMPKERFSAEFPKEGPSILRIQQVVRGDSAAYFCASSPPSGNYNEQFFGPGTRLTVL.

This rearrangement joins TRBV10-1 to TRBJ1-5; 7 bases agree with TRBD1. Germline CDR1 WNHNN, CDR2 SYGVQD (reference sequence). J gave up 3 bases and V 8 bases, and 7 bases lay outside the gene matches. The CDR3 is 14 residues long. CDR3 DNA: TGCGCCAGCCCCCGTGACAGGGTCAATCAGCCCCAGCATTTT. This codes for CASPRDRVNQPQHF.

This clone was detected ten times or more. The V call is TRBV9, the J call TRBJ2-7; 16 bases are a match to TRBD2. From germline, CDR1 is SGDLS and CDR2 YYNGEE. CDR3 length: 19 residues. The V segment lost 4 bases and the J segment 6 bases; nucleotides outside the gene matches: 16. CDR3 DNA sequence: TGTGCCAGCAGCTCACTTTCTGGGACTAGCGGGAGGGGGTGGTCCGAGCAGTACTTC. Translated: CASSSLSGTSGRGWSEQYF.

This chain connects TRBV7-2 to TRBJ1-4; D may be TRBD1 (5 bases). Trimming cost V 4 bases and J 4 bases, with 19 bases left between them. The CDR3 is made up of 17 amino acids. Germline V CDR1 and CDR2: SGHTA, FQGNSA. The CDR3 nucleotides are TGTGCCAGCAGCTCCCAAACAGGACGGAGCCTTAATGAAAAACTGTTTTTT. It is translated as CASSSQTGRSLNEKLFF.

The V gene is TRBV5-6, the J gene TRBJ1-1; D gene ambiguous. The CDR3 loop spans 14 amino acids. Deletions cut 7 bases from V and 6 bases from J, with 19 bases between. Germline CDR1 reads SGHDT; CDR2 reads YYEEEE. This CDR3 is CASGSPTLGAEAFF. The CDR3, as DNA: TGTGCCAGCGGGTCGCCCACACTGGGCGCTGAAGCTTTCTTT.

CDR3 nucleotides: TGTGCCAGGAGGGAGGCCTCTGGAAACACCATATATTTT. Protein sequence: CARREASGNTIYF. The V and J genes are TRBV12-3 or TRBV12-4 and TRBJ1-3; the D is unclear. The V end lost 9 bases, the J end lost 0 bases, and 9 bases lay between the germline ends. The CDR3 runs to 13 residues.

A single count supports this clone. V and J are TRBV6-4 and TRBJ2-1; 7 nucleotides match TRBD2. Germline lookup yields CDR1 MRHNA and CDR2 SNTAGT. This CDR3 comprises 14 residues. Losses at the gene ends were 3 bases for V and 6 bases for J; bases not matched to a gene: 5. The CDR3 is CASSEAGVSNEQFF. The CDR3 DNA is TGTGCCAGCAGTGAGGCGGGGGTGAGCAATGAGCAGTTCTTC.

This clone showed up many times. The chain is built from TRBV9 and TRBJ2-3; D possibly corresponds to TRBD2 (5 bases). The CDR3 runs 14 residues. Germline lookup yields CDR1 SGDLS and CDR2 YYNGEE. With 4 bases removed from V and 6 bases from J, the gap between germline ends came to 15 bases. CDR3 sequence: CASSPGLRGDTQYF. CDR3 nucleotide sequence: TGTGCCAGCAGCCCTGGACTCCGAGGGGATACGCAGTATTTT.